Following are 22 T cell receptor beta chains from one sample sequenced in a study of cytomegalovirus exposure and HLA in healthy donors. Primers included in the PCR were 60 Vbeta and 13 Jbeta primers. Profiling relied on immunoSEQ multiplex PCR, and the TCRdb table lists in-frame clones only, not all of them. The profile covers about 95,000 clones, with about three quarters appearing a single time and roughly 16% taken by the ten largest. Sequences were obtained from PBMCs. The source is a woman aged 45-60 years in good health and CMV-seropositive.

This clone showed up just once. The V call is TRBV7-6, the J call TRBJ2-2; D may be TRBD2 (6 bases). Trimming cost V 3 bases and J 4 bases, with 12 bases left between them. The CDR3 is 15 amino acids. Germline CDR1 reads SGHVS; CDR2 reads FNYEAQ. CDR3 residues: CASSFGVGSTGELFF. The CDR3 coding sequence is TGTGCCAGCAGCTTCGGGGTCGGGAGCACCGGGGAGCTGTTTTTT. Complete variable domain (other parts from reference TRBV7-6 and TRBJ2-2): GAGVSQSPRYKVTKRGQDVALRCDPISGHVSLYWYRQALGQGPEFLTYFNYEAQQDKSGLPNDRFSAERPEGSISTLTIQRTEQRDSAMYRCASSFGVGSTGELFFGEGSRLTVL.

This clone was counted between two and nine times. The chain recombines TRBV28 with TRBJ2-3; 7 nucleotides match TRBD1. The germline CDR1 and CDR2 sequences are MDHEN and SYDVKM. CDR3 size: 18 residues. V gave up 3 bases and J gave up 5 bases; unmatched junction bases: 17. The CDR3 here is CASSFAATGVQGGDTQYF. As DNA, the CDR3 is TGTGCCAGCAGTTTTGCCGCAACAGGGGTTCAAGGCGGAGATACGCAGTATTTT.

The rearrangement links TRBV30 to TRBJ2-3, with a possible D match to TRBD1 (5 bases). The CDR3 length is 18 residues. Trimming shortened V by 0 bases and J by 2 bases, and 21 bases separated the two germline ends. The germline gives CDR1 GTSNPN, CDR2 SVGIG (reference sequence). Here the CDR3 DNA reads TGTGCCTGGAGTGTGAAAGGGGCGATTAAGGTGTCCACAGATACGCAGTATTTT. This gives the protein CAWSVKGAIKVSTDTQYF.

The genes are TRBV23-1 and TRBJ2-1; TRBD1 matches at 7 bases. TRBV23-1 is identified as an open reading frame with a role that is uncertain. V shed 3 bases, J shed 3 bases, and the junction held 8 bases outside the gene matches. The CDR3 totals 16 residues. CDR3 nucleotides: TGCGCCAGCAGTCACCGCGTCCGGGACAGCTACAATGAGCAGTTCTTC. This encodes CASSHRVRDSYNEQFF.

The chain joins TRBV19 to TRBJ1-5; D is possibly TRBD1 (5 bases). Between the trimmed V and J ends, which lost 3 bases and 9 bases, there was a span of 15 bases. The CDR3 length is 14 residues. Germline V gene lookup returns CDR1 LNHDA and CDR2 SQIVND (reference sequence). The CDR3 region has the DNA TGTGCCAGTAGTATCGGGGGAAACGGAGTGCCCCAGCATTTT. Its translation is CASSIGGNGVPQHF.

V and J are TRBV28 and TRBJ2-5; the match to TRBD2 covers 11 bases. The V gene end was trimmed by 0 bases and the J gene end by 5 bases; junction bases not matched to a gene: 11. Per germline, CDR1 MDHEN and CDR2 SYDVKM. The CDR3 is 18 residues long. The chain's CDR3 is CASSLWDLLAGVRETQYF. The CDR3 DNA sequence: TGTGCCAGCAGTTTATGGGACTTACTAGCGGGAGTGAGGGAGACCCAGTACTTC.

The V call is TRBV29-1, the J call TRBJ2-1, with TRBD2 matching 8 bases. The CDR3 consists of 15 residues. CDR1 is SQVTM and CDR2 is ANQGSEA in the germline V gene. V gave up 7 bases and J gave up 7 bases; unmatched junction bases: 15. CDR3 sequence: CSGGVGSGIFNEQFF. In DNA, the CDR3 is TGCAGCGGGGGGGTAGGTAGCGGGATTTTTAATGAGCAGTTCTTC.

This clone was observed many times. This rearrangement joins TRBV29-1 to TRBJ2-2; tentatively, D is TRBD1 (8 bases). Trimming removed 7 bases from V and 5 bases from J, with 20 bases in between. Germline V CDR1 and CDR2: SQVTM, ANQGSEA. The CDR3 runs 15 residues. The CDR3 loop is CSAEGGTGPTGELFF. CDR3 bases: TGCAGCGCAGAGGGGGGGACAGGTCCAACCGGGGAGCTGTTTTTT.

J is TRBJ2-3 and V is TRBV7-8; the D gene is possibly TRBD2 (5 bases). V dropped 2 bases and J dropped 0 bases, with 21 bases sitting between them. Germline loops: CDR1 SGHVS, CDR2 FQNEAQ. The CDR3 runs to 19 residues. In DNA form, the CDR3 reads TGTGCCAGCAGCTTACTCCGACATGGGAGTGCTACTAGCACAGATACGCAGTATTTT. It yields the protein CASSLLRHGSATSTDTQYF.

This clone was counted only a few times. V is TRBV5-4 and J is TRBJ2-1; weak D call: TRBD1 (6 bases). The CDR3 has 15 amino acids. Looked up from germline, CDR1 is SGHNT and CDR2 is YYREEE (reference sequence). Between the trimmed V and J ends, which lost 0 bases and 8 bases, there was a span of 15 bases. CDR3 nucleotides: TGTGCCAGCAGCTTGGATTTCAGGGGTCAGGATGAGCAGTTCTTC. Protein product: CASSLDFRGQDEQFF.

This chain uses TRBV5-1 with TRBJ2-7; 10 bases line up with TRBD1. Germline V CDR1 and CDR2: SGHRS, YFSETQ. This CDR3 contains 16 residues. J was trimmed by 5 bases and V by 0 bases; bases with no gene match: 8. The CDR3 is CASSLGTGGVLHEQYF. CDR3 in DNA: TGCGCCAGCAGCTTGGGGACAGGGGGGGTTTTACACGAGCAGTACTTC.

This clone was picked up a small number of times. This rearrangement joins TRBV19 to TRBJ1-2; TRBD1 might be the D (6 bases). Germline assignment: CDR1 LNHDA and CDR2 SQIVND (reference sequence). The CDR3 is 15 amino acids. V gave up 8 bases and J gave up 2 bases, with 18 bases separating them. CDR3 sequence (DNA): TGTGCCAGTGAAGGATTACAGGGTGCGAACTATGGCTACACCTTC. Amino acids: CASEGLQGANYGYTF.

The chain carries TRBV5-6 and TRBJ2-7; D is ambiguous. Trimming stripped 0 bases from V and 3 bases from J, with 22 bases between. Germline-derived CDR1 and CDR2 are SGHDT and YYEEEE. The CDR3 runs 18 residues. Here the CDR3 reads CASSLGPSVSTISYEQYF. The CDR3 DNA reads TGTGCCAGCAGCTTGGGTCCTAGTGTCAGTACTATAAGCTACGAGCAGTACTTC. The entire variable domain, with the rest obtained from reference TRBV5-6 and TRBJ2-7, is as follows: DAGVTQSPTHLIKTRGQQVTLRCSPKSGHDTVSWYQQALGQGPQFIFQYYEEEERQRGNFPDRFSGHQFPNYSSELNVNALLLGDSALYLCASSLGPSVSTISYEQYFGPGTRLTVT.

This clone has a handful of counts. The V call is TRBV5-4, the J call TRBJ1-2; D may be TRBD1 (6 bases). Per the germline V gene, CDR1 is SGHNT and CDR2 is YYREEE (reference sequence). The CDR3 loop spans 11 amino acids. V dropped 4 bases and J dropped 11 bases, with 12 bases sitting between them. The CDR3 region is CASSQDREYTF. The CDR3, as DNA: TGTGCCAGCAGCCAGGACAGAGAGTACACCTTC. Looking up the rest from reference TRBV5-4 and TRBJ1-2 gives the full variable domain: ETGVTQSPTHLIKTRGQQVTLRCSSQSGHNTVSWYQQALGQGPQFIFQYYREEENGRGNFPPRFSGLQFPNYSSELNVNALELDDSALYLCASSQDREYTFGSGTRLTVV.

The genes are TRBV6-5 and TRBJ1-6; D is possibly TRBD1 (6 bases). In germline, CDR1 is MNHEY, CDR2 SVGAGI. The V and J ends lost 8 bases and 6 bases respectively, with 17 bases between them. This CDR3 has 15 amino acids. As DNA, the CDR3 is TGTGCCAGCGGGCCGCAGGGGATCCCTAATTCACCCCTCCACTTT. Encoded protein: CASGPQGIPNSPLHF.

V and J are TRBV7-2 and TRBJ2-1; TRBD1 agrees at 12 bases. Germline CDR1 and CDR2: SGHTA and FQGNSA. The trim removed 0 bases at V and 9 bases at J, leaving 6 bases unmatched. The CDR3 is 16 amino acids. The CDR3 is CASSLAPGQGASEQFF. The CDR3, as DNA: TGTGCCAGCAGCTTAGCGCCGGGACAGGGGGCAAGTGAGCAGTTCTTC.

The CDR3 DNA is TGTGCCAGCAGCATCGGACTAGCGTCCTACAATGAGCAGTTCTTC. This sequence encodes CASSIGLASYNEQFF. This sequence joins TRBV7-9 and TRBJ2-1; TRBD2 matches at 9 bases. V shed 5 bases, J shed 1 base, and the junction held 3 bases outside the gene matches. Germline V gene lookup returns CDR1 SEHNR and CDR2 FQNEAQ (reference sequence). The CDR3 covers 15 residues. The full variable domain, its missing parts supplied by reference TRBV7-9 and TRBJ2-1, is DTGVSQNPRHKITKRGQNVTFRCDPISEHNRLYWYRQTLGQGPEFLTYFQNEAQLEKSRLLSDRFSAERPKGSFSTLEIQRTEQGDSAMYLCASSIGLASYNEQFFGPGTRLTVL.

This clone appeared a few times. V usage is TRBV5-5 and J usage is TRBJ1-2; D is possibly TRBD1 (5 bases). Trimming left V 0 bases short and J 2 bases short, with 17 bases between. The CDR3 is 17 amino acids. Germline assignment: CDR1 SGHKS and CDR2 YYEKEE (reference sequence). In DNA, the CDR3 is TGTGCCAGCAGCTTGGATACTCGGGGAGGGGTAAACTATGGCTACACCTTC. Residues: CASSLDTRGGVNYGYTF.

The rearrangement joins TRBV28 to TRBJ2-1; TRBD1 agrees at 8 bases. Unmatched junction bases numbered 6, after V lost 6 bases and J lost 8 bases. The CDR3 is 13 residues long. CDR1 is MDHEN, CDR2 SYDVKM, per germline. The CDR3 DNA sequence: TGTGCCAGCAGGCCGACAGGGGTGTATGAGCAGTTCTTC. This gives the protein CASRPTGVYEQFF. The variable domain in full, completed from reference TRBV28 and TRBJ2-1, reads DVKVTQSSRYLVKRTGEKVFLECVQDMDHENMFWYRQDPGLGLRLIYFSYDVKMKEKGDIPEGYSVSREKKERFSLILESASTNQTSMYLCASRPTGVYEQFFGPGTRLTVL.

The chain joins TRBV9 to TRBJ2-3, with TRBD1 matching over 8 bases. Trimming took 0 bases from V and 5 from J; bases not matched to a gene: 5. Germline lookup yields CDR1 SGDLS and CDR2 YYNGEE. There are 15 residues in the CDR3. The CDR3 DNA reads TGTGCCAGCAGCGTAGTTGGACAGGGCATAGATACGCAGTATTTT. Translating it yields CASSVVGQGIDTQYF. The whole variable domain, filled in from reference TRBV9 and TRBJ2-3, reads DSGVTQTPKHLITATGQRVTLRCSPRSGDLSVYWYQQSLDQGLQFLIQYYNGEERAKGNILERFSAQQFPDLHSELNLSSLELGDSALYFCASSVVGQGIDTQYFGPGTRLTVL.

This chain joins TRBV5-1 and TRBJ1-3, with no clear D. This CDR3 contains 14 residues. Trimming shortened V by 4 bases and J by 0 bases, and 8 bases separated the two germline ends. The V gene's germline CDR1 is SGHRS and CDR2 YFSETQ. Here the CDR3 DNA reads TGCGCCAGCAGCCCGGGAAACTCTGGAAACACCATATATTTT. Encoded protein: CASSPGNSGNTIYF.

The chain links TRBV18 to TRBJ2-7; TRBD2 matches at 11 bases. Germline CDR1 KGHSH, CDR2 LQKENI. V lost 5 bases, J lost 3 bases, and 6 bases stayed unmatched. The CDR3 has 15 amino acids. Written as DNA, the CDR3 is TGTGCCAGCTCAGGAGCCGGGACTAGCGGCTACGAGCAGTACTTC. It is translated as CASSGAGTSGYEQYF.